The source of this T cell receptor (beta chain) is a study of CD8+CD57+ T cells in acquired aplastic anemia. There are a few counts of this clonotype. The germline CDR1 and CDR2 sequences are SGHTA and FQGTGA. The CDR3 extends over 15 amino acids. Between the trimmed V and J ends, which lost 5 bases and 9 bases, there was a span of 20 bases. Patients picked for sequencing had shown CD8+CD57+ cell expansion detected by flow cytometry. Profiling that covered TCR beta VDJ and CDR3 relied on genomic DNA as its template. MiXCR was run by TCRdb on the reads, yielding one entry per CDR3 protein. The profile shows just over 450,000 distinct CDR3 sequences, 25% to 40% of them singletons.

Source material: sorted CD4+, CD8+, or CD8+CD57+ T cells (not recorded which) from PBMCs. The chain recombines TRBV7-3 with TRBJ1-5, with a possible D match to TRBD1 (6 bases). The sequence was obtained from a human donor with aplastic anemia. The CDR3 region has the DNA TGTGCCAGCAGCCAAGAGCCGGGGGCAGGTGGGCCCCAGCATTTT. Its translation is CASSQEPGAGGPQHF.